Below are 14 T cell receptor beta chains sequenced from a single sample in a study of shared clonotypes between healthy human individuals. Sequenced by immunoSEQ multiplex PCR; TCRdb stores in-frame clones only, minus some. The data contain around 650,000 clones, roughly 96% of them singletons. CD8 cells classed as naive were CD45RO-negative and positively selected for CCR7, excluding terminally differentiated effector memory CD45RA+ cells. Sequences were obtained from naive CD8+ T cells sorted from blood. These receptors were collected from a woman aged 25-40 years in good health.

The chain uses TRBV28 and TRBJ2-7; the D gene is possibly TRBD2 (5 bases). From germline, CDR1 is MDHEN and CDR2 SYDVKM. This CDR3 has 17 residues. Trimming took 3 bases from V and 4 from J, leaving 22 bases between them. The DNA of the CDR3 is TGTGCCAGCAGTTTTAGTTTTCGCGCGGAGCCGGGATACGAGCAGTACTTC. Its protein product is CASSFSFRAEPGYEQYF.

This clone was detected once. Other DNA sequences in the sample encode the same CDR3. V usage is TRBV7-9 and J usage is TRBJ2-1; the D is unclear. Germline values: CDR1 SEHNR, CDR2 FQNEAQ (reference sequence). The CDR3 has 12 residues. The V gene lost 4 bases and the J gene lost 7 bases, with 8 bases spanning the gap. CDR3 protein: CASSSTYNEQFF. As DNA, the CDR3 is TGTGCCAGCAGCTCAACATATAATGAGCAGTTCTTC.

CDR3: CASSQVGGRDDTGELFF. The CDR3 DNA follows: TGCGCCAGCAGCCAAGTTGGCGGGAGGGATGACACCGGGGAGCTGTTTTTT. The chain employs TRBV4-1 and TRBJ2-2; 9 positions match TRBD2. Germline CDR1 MGHRA, CDR2 YSYEKL. V gave up 1 base and J gave up 3 bases; unmatched junction bases: 6. The CDR3 runs 17 residues.

The V and J genes are TRBV28 and TRBJ1-1, with TRBD1 as a possible D gene (5 bases). Germline CDR1 is MDHEN and CDR2 is SYDVKM. V gave up 8 bases and J gave up 6 bases, with 19 bases separating them. The CDR3 runs 14 residues. CDR3 loop: CASLGAGESAEAFF. The CDR3 coding sequence is TGTGCCAGCCTCGGGGCAGGCGAAAGCGCTGAAGCTTTCTTT.

The V call is TRBV4-1, the J call TRBJ2-7; 11 nucleotides line up with TRBD2. The CDR3 loop spans 17 amino acids. V shed 2 bases and J 0 bases; nucleotides not matched to a gene: 6. Germline-derived CDR1 and CDR2 are MGHRA and YSYEKL. Here the CDR3 reads CASSQTPGLAASYEQYF. In DNA, the CDR3 is TGCGCCAGCAGCCAAACCCCGGGACTAGCGGCCTCCTACGAGCAGTACTTC.

The rearrangement uses TRBV4-1 and TRBJ2-1, with a weak D call TRBD2 (6 bases). This CDR3 region has 14 residues. The germline V and J ends were trimmed by 3 bases and 6 bases, with 12 bases remaining between them. Germline loops: CDR1 MGHRA, CDR2 YSYEKL. Here the CDR3 reads CASSHPGLFNEQFF. The CDR3 DNA reads as TGCGCCAGCAGCCATCCGGGACTCTTCAATGAGCAGTTCTTC.

V is TRBV6-1 and J is TRBJ2-7; 10 nucleotides line up with TRBD2. Trimming cost V 3 bases and J 3 bases; bases outside gene matches: 17. Germline V gene lookup returns CDR1 MNHNS and CDR2 SASEGT. The CDR3 loop spans 19 amino acids. CDR3 amino acids: CASSDPPWLAGVEGYEQYF. CDR3 bases: TGTGCCAGCAGTGACCCTCCTTGGCTAGCGGGAGTAGAGGGCTACGAGCAGTACTTC.

This clone was seen only once. The J gene is TRBJ1-4, the V gene TRBV10-1; possible D gene TRBD1, 5 bases. CDR3 length: 13 amino acids. Trimming removed 11 bases at V and 4 bases at J, with 14 bases between. Per the germline V gene, CDR1 is WNHNN and CDR2 is SYGVQD (reference sequence). CDR3 nucleotides: TGCGCCTCGTCCGACAGTGGTAATGAAAAACTGTTTTTT. Encoded protein: CASSDSGNEKLFF.

The V and J genes are TRBV6-1 and TRBJ2-7; 11 nucleotides match TRBD2. The CDR3 loop spans 15 amino acids. Germline CDR1 and CDR2: MNHNS and SASEGT. Trimming took 4 bases from V and 2 from J; bases not matched to a gene: 4. CDR3 in amino acids: CASSGGLAVTYEQYF. The CDR3 DNA sequence: TGTGCCAGCAGTGGGGGACTAGCGGTGACCTACGAGCAGTACTTC.

The chain has TRBV7-6 and TRBJ2-5; 7 bases are a match to TRBD2. V shed 2 bases, J shed 4 bases, and the junction held 1 base outside the gene matches. In germline, CDR1 is SGHVS, CDR2 FNYEAQ. The CDR3 is 13 residues long. CDR3: CASSLRLAETQYF. Here the CDR3 DNA reads TGTGCCAGCAGCTTAAGACTAGCAGAGACCCAGTACTTC.

This chain links TRBV28 with TRBJ2-1; D may correspond to TRBD1 or TRBD2 (7 bases each). This CDR3 is built from 18 residues. V was cut by 5 bases and J by 4 bases, with 24 bases left in between. Germline V gene data show CDR1 as MDHEN and CDR2 as SYDVKM. The CDR3 region has the DNA TGTGCCAGCAGTCCAGGGGGGGGAGCGGGGACCCTTTACAATGAGCAGTTCTTC. This codes for CASSPGGGAGTLYNEQFF.

With regard to this clone: Other DNA sequences in the sample encode the same CDR3. V gene TRBV27 combines with J gene TRBJ1-1, with D possibly being TRBD1 (6 bases). Trimming pared 6 bases from V and 1 base from J, leaving 9 bases between. This CDR3 has 13 amino acids. CDR1 and CDR2 (germline): MNHEY, SMNVEV (reference sequence). The CDR3 region is CASRTGTNTEAFF. The CDR3 DNA reads TGTGCCAGCAGAACAGGGACGAACACTGAAGCTTTCTTT.

The chain has TRBV27 and TRBJ2-7; D uncertain. In germline, CDR1 is MNHEY, CDR2 SMNVEV (reference sequence). Trimming shortened V by 5 bases and J by 2 bases, and 10 bases separated the two germline ends. This CDR3 is built from 13 residues. The CDR3 coding sequence is TGTGCCAGCAGTGACGACACCACCTACGAGCAGTACTTC. Translation gives CASSDDTTYEQYF.

J is TRBJ2-6 and V is TRBV11-2; the D is unclear. V dropped 1 base and J dropped 0 bases, with 7 bases sitting between them. CDR1 and CDR2 (germline): SGHAT, FQNNGV. The CDR3 contains 16 residues. The CDR3 coding sequence is TGTGCCAGCAGCTTAGGCAGGAACTCTGGGGCCAACGTCCTGACTTTC. Its protein is CASSLGRNSGANVLTF.